These 32 T cell receptor beta chains share one sample of origin, sequenced in a study of cytomegalovirus exposure and HLA in healthy donors. The PCR used 60 Vbeta and 13 Jbeta primers. Sequencing used immunoSEQ multiplex PCR; TCRdb keeps in-frame clones, though not all of them. The sample records some 120,000 clones, around 77% being singletons. Sequencing was carried out using PBMCs. These TCRs come from a man aged 45-60 years in good health and CMV-seronegative.

The V and J genes are TRBV10-3 and TRBJ2-7, with 9 bases matching TRBD1. The germline V gene has CDR1 ENHRY and CDR2 SYGVKD. The CDR3 is 15 amino acids. Trimming took 7 bases from V and 6 from J; bases not matched to a gene: 13. CDR3 region: CAINPTGGTSSEQYF. CDR3 DNA: TGTGCCATCAACCCGACAGGGGGGACGAGTAGCGAGCAGTACTTC.

The J gene is TRBJ2-7, the V gene TRBV6-5, with 7 bases that match TRBD1. The J segment lost 5 bases and the V segment lost 5 bases, leaving 12 bases of the junction unmatched. The CDR3 covers 15 residues. Germline CDR1 MNHEY, CDR2 SVGAGI. In DNA, the CDR3 is TGTGCCAGCAGTCCCGGGAAGACAGGGAACAACGAGCAGTACTTC. Amino acids: CASSPGKTGNNEQYF.

This chain connects TRBV11-3 to TRBJ2-1; D not certain. V was trimmed by 5 bases and J by 5 bases, leaving 7 bases between them. The CDR3 sequence is 12 residues long. Germline-derived CDR1 and CDR2 are SGHNT and YENEEA. The CDR3 region has the DNA TGTGCCAGCAGCCTTTTTAACAATGAGCAGTTCTTC. This sequence encodes CASSLFNNEQFF. Full variable domain (missing parts from reference TRBV11-3 and TRBJ2-1): EAGVVQSPRYKIIEKKQPVAFWCNPISGHNTLYWYLQNLGQGPELLIRYENEEAVDDSQLPKDRFSAERLKGVDSTLKIQPAELGDSAVYLCASSLFNNEQFFGPGTRLTVL.

This chain links TRBV6-6 with TRBJ1-1, with D perhaps TRBD1 (6 bases). The CDR3 length is 15 residues. V was cut by 6 bases and J by 1 base, with 15 bases left in between. Germline CDR1 MNHNY, CDR2 SVGAGI (reference sequence). This CDR3 reads CASSQNLQGNTEAFF. CDR3 DNA: TGTGCCAGCAGCCAAAACTTACAGGGGAACACTGAAGCTTTCTTT.

V and J are TRBV6-1 and TRBJ2-4; weak D call: TRBD1 (6 bases). The CDR3 covers 14 residues. Germline V gene data show CDR1 as MNHNS and CDR2 as SASEGT. V lost 3 bases, J lost 8 bases, and 14 bases lay in between. The CDR3 spells CASSDIFGTYIQYF. The CDR3 DNA follows: TGTGCCAGCAGTGACATTTTCGGGACATACATTCAGTACTTC.

This sequence joins TRBV18 and TRBJ2-1, with 12 bases identical to TRBD2. Germline V gene data show CDR1 as KGHSH and CDR2 as LQKENI. V lost 4 bases and J lost 2; bases outside the gene matches: 0. This CDR3 is built from 15 residues. This chain's CDR3 is CASSRTSGAYNEQFF. In DNA form, the CDR3 reads TGTGCCAGCTCACGGACTAGCGGGGCCTACAATGAGCAGTTCTTC.

Only one count was recorded for this clone. The genes are TRBV29-1 and TRBJ1-1; D is perhaps TRBD1 (5 bases). Per the germline V gene, CDR1 is SQVTM and CDR2 is ANQGSEA. V dropped 2 bases and J dropped 1 base, with 14 bases sitting between them. CDR3 length equals 15 residues. This CDR3 is CSVEPFRVGNTEAFF. CDR3 DNA: TGCAGCGTTGAACCATTCAGGGTGGGGAACACTGAAGCTTTCTTT.

This chain uses TRBV2 with TRBJ2-2; the match to TRBD2 covers 8 bases. CDR1 and CDR2 from the germline V gene are SNHLY and FYNNEI. J was trimmed by 7 bases and V by 11 bases; bases with no gene match: 9. The CDR3 totals 13 residues. CDR3 nucleotide sequence: TGTGCCGGTCGGGAGGGGTGGGACGGGGAGCTGTTTTTT. This encodes CAGREGWDGELFF.

This sequence joins TRBV10-3 and TRBJ2-1; 7 bases agree with TRBD2. The germline V gene has CDR1 ENHRY and CDR2 SYGVKD. This CDR3 region has 14 residues. J gave up 10 bases and V 2 bases, and 8 bases lay outside the gene matches. CDR3 amino acids: CAISEGLVSGEQFF. In nucleotides, the CDR3 is TGTGCCATCAGTGAGGGACTAGTTAGCGGAGAGCAGTTCTTC.

The chain recombines TRBV10-2 with TRBJ1-1; D might be TRBD1 (5 bases). V was cut by 7 bases and J by 4 bases, with 10 bases left in between. From germline, CDR1 is WSHSY and CDR2 SAAADI. This CDR3 has 12 residues. The CDR3 DNA reads as TGCGCCAGCAAGCAGGGCAGCACTGAAGCTTTCTTT. Residues: CASKQGSTEAFF.

V gene TRBV6-5 combines with J gene TRBJ1-2; D not certain. Trimming took 2 bases from V and 7 from J, leaving 11 bases between them. CDR3 length: 13 amino acids. Germline assignment: CDR1 MNHEY and CDR2 SVGAGI. The CDR3, as DNA: TGTGCCAGCAGTTACGAGGGTTTGAGTGGCTACACCTTC. Translated, it gives CASSYEGLSGYTF.

The chain uses TRBV4-1 and TRBJ2-7, with 7 bases aligning to TRBD2. This CDR3 is built from 16 residues. Trimming removed 0 bases from V and 1 base from J; junction bases left unmatched: 6. Germline-derived CDR1 and CDR2 are MGHRA and YSYEKL. Written as DNA, the CDR3 is TGCGCCAGCAGCCAAGATGCCGGGACTACTTCCTACGAGCAGTACTTC. Its protein product is CASSQDAGTTSYEQYF.

This rearrangement joins TRBV28 to TRBJ2-1; 7 bases line up with TRBD2. The CDR3 has 16 amino acids. The trim removed 4 bases at V and 5 bases at J, leaving 11 bases unmatched. The germline CDR1 and CDR2 sequences are MDHEN and SYDVKM. This CDR3 reads CASSSPGTNFDNEQFF. The DNA for the CDR3 is TGTGCCAGCAGTTCCCCCGGGACTAACTTTGACAATGAGCAGTTCTTC.

This clone was detected once. The chain employs TRBV13 and TRBJ2-3; D may be TRBD2 (6 bases). The germline V gene encodes CDR1 PRHDT and CDR2 FYEKMQ (reference sequence). Trimming took off 2 bases at V and 5 bases at J, with 17 bases between the two ends. CDR3 length: 16 residues. CDR3 DNA: TGTGCCAGCAGCTTAACTGACCGGGAGAGTCTAGATACGCAGTATTTT. Protein product: CASSLTDRESLDTQYF.

The CDR3 DNA follows: TGTGCCAGCAGTGGGGTGTTACAGGGTTTAACCGGGGAGCTGTTTTTT. Translated: CASSGVLQGLTGELFF. The V call is TRBV2, the J call TRBJ2-2; D perhaps matches TRBD1 (6 bases). Germline V lookup: CDR1 SNHLY, CDR2 FYNNEI. This CDR3 has 16 amino acids. V was cut by 4 bases and J by 5 bases, with 17 bases left in between.

V usage is TRBV19 and J usage is TRBJ2-7, with TRBD2 as a possible D gene (6 bases). CDR1 LNHDA and CDR2 SQIVND come from the germline V gene (reference sequence). Trimming took 6 bases from V and 1 from J, leaving 25 bases between them. The CDR3 has 18 residues. This CDR3 reads CASSSRRTGGLASYEQYF. The CDR3 nucleotides are TGTGCCAGTAGCTCTAGGCGCACCGGCGGGCTAGCGTCCTACGAGCAGTACTTC.

This clone was detected once. The chain has TRBV2 and TRBJ2-1, with D possibly matching TRBD2 (5 bases). The V gene's germline CDR1 is SNHLY and CDR2 FYNNEI. CDR3 size: 14 residues. V was clipped by 3 bases and J by 5 bases, with 11 bases between them. The CDR3 region has the DNA TGTGCCAGCAGTGAGCAGCGGCGAGACAATGAGCAGTTCTTC. Translation gives CASSEQRRDNEQFF.

This chain joins TRBV9 and TRBJ2-1; no firm D call. The V gene's germline CDR1 is SGDLS and CDR2 YYNGEE. Trimming pared 5 bases from V and 4 bases from J, leaving 7 bases between. This CDR3 is built from 12 residues. The CDR3 here is CASSTYYNEQFF. The CDR3 bases are TGTGCCAGCAGTACTTATTACAATGAGCAGTTCTTC.

The chain carries TRBV19 and TRBJ1-4, with 10 bases aligning to TRBD1. The germline gives CDR1 LNHDA, CDR2 SQIVND (reference sequence). J was trimmed by 5 bases and V by 6 bases; bases with no gene match: 9. The CDR3 contains 16 residues. CDR3 DNA sequence: TGTGCCAGTAGGCCTGCCCCGGGACAGGGGAATGAAAAACTGTTTTTT. Translated, it gives CASRPAPGQGNEKLFF.

This clone was seen only a few times. This chain links TRBV7-2 with TRBJ2-7; 12 positions match TRBD2. The CDR3 runs to 19 residues. With V trimmed by 2 bases and J by 1 base, 12 bases remained unmatched. Germline assignment: CDR1 SGHTA and CDR2 FQGNSA. The CDR3 sequence: CASSLWGLAGRGSSYEQYF. DNA of the CDR3: TGTGCCAGCAGCTTATGGGGACTAGCGGGCAGGGGGAGTTCCTACGAGCAGTACTTC.

The rearrangement links TRBV28 to TRBJ2-2; 13 bases are shared with TRBD2. The CDR3 extends over 17 amino acids. Germline V gene sequence: CDR1 MDHEN, CDR2 SYDVKM. The trim removed 2 bases at V and 4 bases at J, leaving 4 bases unmatched. Here the CDR3 DNA reads TGTGCCAGCAGTTTAGTGGGACTAGCGGGAATCACCGGGGAGCTGTTTTTT. This gives the protein CASSLVGLAGITGELFF.

This clone has only a few counts. CDR3 sequence: CSVTPGTGPNEQYF. CDR3 bases: TGCAGCGTGACACCCGGGACAGGTCCCAACGAGCAGTACTTC. The chain combines TRBV29-1 with TRBJ2-7; 8 bases fit TRBD1. CDR3 length equals 14 residues. Trimming removed 6 bases from V and 5 bases from J; junction bases left unmatched: 12. CDR1 and CDR2 from the germline V gene are SQVTM and ANQGSEA.

The chain uses TRBV2 and TRBJ1-2, with 8 bases that match TRBD1. Germline CDR1 is SNHLY and CDR2 is FYNNEI. Trimming took 2 bases from V and 8 from J; bases not matched to a gene: 10. The CDR3 is 15 residues long. This CDR3 is CASSELPGGEDGYTF. The CDR3, as DNA: TGTGCCAGCAGTGAATTACCAGGGGGCGAAGACGGCTACACCTTC.

In this sample, this clone turned up once. The chain couples TRBV18 to TRBJ2-2, with 7 bases aligning to TRBD1. Germline assignment: CDR1 KGHSH and CDR2 LQKENI. The CDR3 is 16 amino acids. V was clipped by 6 bases and J by 7 bases; unmatched bases: 14. The CDR3 sequence: CASSPSTGLEIGELFF. CDR3 nucleotide sequence: TGTGCCAGCTCCCCCTCGACAGGGTTGGAGATCGGGGAGCTGTTTTTT.

This rearrangement joins TRBV9 to TRBJ1-4; 9 bases line up with TRBD1. This CDR3 spans 14 amino acids. The ends lost 4 bases at V and 8 bases at J; junction bases unmatched: 6. CDR1 and CDR2 (germline): SGDLS, YYNGEE. The CDR3 region is CASSSLGQGEKLFF. CDR3 DNA: TGTGCCAGCAGCTCCCTTGGACAGGGGGAAAAACTGTTTTTT. The full variable domain, its missing parts supplied by reference TRBV9 and TRBJ1-4, is DSGVTQTPKHLITATGQRVTLRCSPRSGDLSVYWYQQSLDQGLQFLIQYYNGEERAKGNILERFSAQQFPDLHSELNLSSLELGDSALYFCASSSLGQGEKLFFGSGTQLSVL.

This rearrangement joins TRBV5-1 to TRBJ2-1, with 9 bases aligning to TRBD2. The J segment lost 10 bases and the V segment lost 0 bases, leaving 5 bases of the junction unmatched. This CDR3 spans 14 amino acids. Per germline, CDR1 SGHRS and CDR2 YFSETQ. In DNA, the CDR3 is TGCGCCAGCAGCTTGGTAGCGGGAGCCGGAGAGCAGTTCTTC. Protein product: CASSLVAGAGEQFF.

This clone was counted a few times. The V and J genes are TRBV14 and TRBJ1-2, with D possibly TRBD1 on 5 matching bases. V gave up 6 bases and J gave up 7 bases, with 15 bases separating them. Germline V lookup: CDR1 SGHDN, CDR2 FVKESK. CDR3 size: 13 residues. CDR3 in DNA: TGTGCCAGCAGTCAGACAGATGCGCGTGGCTACACCTTC. This translates into CASSQTDARGYTF.

This chain joins TRBV6-1 and TRBJ1-2; 9 nucleotides agree with TRBD1. There are 15 residues in the CDR3. The junction had 12 bases not matched to a gene; V was cut back by 7 bases and J by 6 bases. CDR1 is MNHNS, CDR2 SASEGT, per germline. For the CDR3, the DNA is TGTGCCAGCAACCAGGAAGGACAGGGGTTTGATGGCTACACCTTC. The encoded protein is CASNQEGQGFDGYTF.

This chain uses TRBV28 with TRBJ1-5, with TRBD1 as a possible D gene (5 bases). The CDR3 covers 14 residues. CDR1 is MDHEN, CDR2 SYDVKM, per germline. V lost 2 bases, J lost 4 bases, and 9 bases lay in between. The CDR3 sequence: CASSLVDRNQPQHF. DNA for the CDR3: TGTGCCAGCAGTTTAGTCGACAGAAATCAGCCCCAGCATTTT.

The chain combines TRBV5-4 with TRBJ1-2; possibly TRBD1 for D (6 bases). This CDR3 has 16 residues. Germline V CDR1 and CDR2: SGHNT, YYREEE (reference sequence). V was trimmed by 0 bases and J by 0 bases, leaving 12 bases between them. This CDR3 is CASSLEGVRANYGYTF. CDR3 nucleotides: TGTGCCAGCAGCTTGGAGGGGGTCCGGGCTAACTATGGCTACACCTTC.

This clone was seen a handful of times. Other DNA sequences of this sample code for an identical CDR3. The chain couples TRBV28 to TRBJ1-1; no clear D. Trimming left V 4 bases short and J 8 bases short, with 17 bases between. There are 14 residues in the CDR3. Germline values: CDR1 MDHEN, CDR2 SYDVKM. The CDR3 sequence is CASSSLQIGSEAFF. The CDR3 DNA reads as TGTGCCAGCAGTTCCCTCCAGATCGGGTCCGAAGCTTTCTTT.

This chain links TRBV4-3 with TRBJ2-7; 8 bases match TRBD2. The length of the CDR3 is 14 residues. Germline values: CDR1 LGHNA, CDR2 YSLEER. V lost 6 bases, J lost 3 bases, and 7 bases stayed unmatched. CDR3 DNA sequence: TGCGCCAGCAGTTACGGGAGGGCCGACTACGAGCAGTACTTC. It yields the protein CASSYGRADYEQYF.